What follows are 30 T cell receptor beta chains derived from one specimen sequenced in a study of shared clonotypes between healthy human individuals. Sequencing used immunoSEQ multiplex PCR; TCRdb keeps in-frame clones, though not all of them. The sample lists hundreds of thousands of clones; just under 97% were seen once. Terminally differentiated effector memory CD45RA+ cells were excluded from the naive CD8 cells, which were CD45RO-negative and positively selected for CCR7. The sample comprised naive CD8+ T cells sorted from blood. These TCRs come from a woman between 25 and 40 years old in good health.

This sequence joins TRBV5-4 and TRBJ2-1; 9 bases are shared with TRBD2. The germline CDR1 and CDR2 sequences are SGHNT and YYREEE (reference sequence). The V segment lost 0 bases and the J segment 5 bases; nucleotides outside the gene matches: 6. The CDR3 is 16 amino acids. CDR3 DNA: TGTGCCAGCAGCTTGGAGGTACTAGCGGGTGACAATGAGCAGTTCTTC. Translation: CASSLEVLAGDNEQFF.

The chain joins TRBV4-1 to TRBJ2-1; 15 bases are a match to TRBD2. This CDR3 is 17 amino acids long. The germline gives CDR1 MGHRA, CDR2 YSYEKL. The V and J ends lost 1 base and 9 bases, in that order; junction bases with no gene match: 7. CDR3 DNA: TGCGCCAGCAGCCAAGGGACTAGCGGGAGGGCCAAGGGTGAGCAGTTCTTC. It encodes CASSQGTSGRAKGEQFF.

The chain carries TRBV19 and TRBJ1-2; 7 bases are a match to TRBD1. V dropped 5 bases and J dropped 3; count of bases not matched to a gene: 3. This CDR3 has 13 amino acids. Per germline, CDR1 LNHDA and CDR2 SQIVND (reference sequence). The chain's CDR3 is CASSLGTDYGYTF. In DNA, the CDR3 is TGTGCCAGTAGTCTCGGGACAGACTATGGCTACACCTTC. Full variable domain (remainder filled in from reference TRBV19 and TRBJ1-2): DGGITQSPKYLFRKEGQNVTLSCEQNLNHDAMYWYRQDPGQGLRLIYYSQIVNDFQKGDIAEGYSVSREKKESFPLTVTSAQKNPTAFYLCASSLGTDYGYTFGSGTRLTVV.

The chain combines TRBV9 with TRBJ2-7; D is undetermined. CDR1 and CDR2 (germline): SGDLS, YYNGEE. The CDR3 sequence is 15 residues long. Between the trimmed V and J ends, which lost 0 bases and 7 bases, there was a span of 17 bases. The CDR3 is CASSVDGEPWVEQYF. In DNA form, the CDR3 reads TGTGCCAGCAGCGTAGATGGAGAACCCTGGGTGGAGCAGTACTTC.

The gene calls are TRBV10-3 and TRBJ2-3; a weak D match, TRBD1 (5 bases). Germline loops: CDR1 ENHRY, CDR2 SYGVKD. Trimming stripped 4 bases from V and 4 bases from J, with 9 bases between. The CDR3 contains 13 residues. The CDR3 region has the DNA TGTGCCATCAGTGGGCAGGGCGCAGATACGCAGTATTTT. Residues: CAISGQGADTQYF.

The chain has TRBV6-5 and TRBJ2-2, with D perhaps TRBD1 or TRBD2 (5 bases each). CDR3 length equals 14 residues. V lost 3 bases to trimming and J lost 3 bases, with 8 bases between them. Germline loops: CDR1 MNHEY, CDR2 SVGAGI. The CDR3 bases are TGTGCCAGCAGTTATGGGACCTACACCGGGGAGCTGTTTTTT. Its protein is CASSYGTYTGELFF.

The chain links TRBV5-6 to TRBJ2-7; no clear D. Germline assignment: CDR1 SGHDT and CDR2 YYEEEE. The CDR3 extends over 12 amino acids. V lost 4 bases to trimming and J lost 5 bases, with 10 bases between them. The CDR3 DNA reads as TGTGCCAGCAGCGACCTGAGTCACGAGCAGTACTTC. Protein sequence: CASSDLSHEQYF.

This chain connects TRBV7-7 to TRBJ2-2; weak D call: TRBD1 (5 bases). This CDR3 contains 15 residues. Germline V gene data show CDR1 as SSHAT and CDR2 as FNYEAQ (reference sequence). Trimming left V 1 base short and J 2 bases short, with 8 bases between. CDR3 amino acids: CASSLGQGNTGELFF. The CDR3 DNA sequence: TGTGCCAGCAGCTTAGGGCAGGGCAACACCGGGGAGCTGTTTTTT.

There are a few counts of this clone. The chain is built from TRBV15 and TRBJ1-2, with unresolved D. This CDR3 region has 15 residues. The germline gives CDR1 LNHNV, CDR2 YYDKDF (reference sequence). Trimming took 0 bases from V and 7 from J, leaving 15 bases between them. Here the CDR3 reads CATSRDRTRTLGYTF. In DNA, the CDR3 is TGTGCCACCAGCAGAGATCGAACCCGGACCCTTGGCTACACCTTC.

V and J are TRBV11-3 and TRBJ2-1; TRBD1 matches at 7 bases. Trimming removed 1 base from V and 11 bases from J; junction bases left unmatched: 2. The CDR3 spans 12 residues. CDR1 is SGHNT and CDR2 is YENEEA in the germline V gene. The CDR3 DNA sequence: TGTGCCAGCAGCTTAGGGGACAGCAAGCAGTTCTTC. Amino acid sequence: CASSLGDSKQFF.

This clone was counted a single time. The J gene is TRBJ2-7, the V gene TRBV7-9; TRBD1 matches 7 bases. The CDR3 consists of 15 residues. From germline, CDR1 is SEHNR and CDR2 FQNEAQ (reference sequence). Germline trimming cut 0 bases from V and 3 bases from J; bases unmatched to any gene: 5. CDR3 in DNA: TGTGCCAGCAGCTTAGCACAGGGGTCCCTCTACGAGCAGTACTTC. This sequence encodes CASSLAQGSLYEQYF.

The gene calls are TRBV19 and TRBJ2-6; a weak D match, TRBD2 (6 bases). The germline V and J ends were trimmed by 7 bases and 0 bases, with 19 bases remaining between them. The CDR3 is 18 amino acids. Germline CDR1 LNHDA, CDR2 SQIVND (reference sequence). The CDR3 DNA is TGTGCCAGTACCCCTAGGAGGGCGGTGACCTCTGGGGCCAACGTCCTGACTTTC. This gives the protein CASTPRRAVTSGANVLTF.

The CDR3 reads CASSQPTENTGELFF. The DNA for the CDR3 is TGTGCCAGCTCGCAACCCACAGAGAACACCGGGGAGCTGTTTTTT. J is TRBJ2-2 and V is TRBV18; D gene uncertain. The CDR3 consists of 15 residues. Trimming took 6 bases from V and 1 from J, leaving 12 bases between them. Germline V gene lookup returns CDR1 KGHSH and CDR2 LQKENI.

This chain uses TRBV19 with TRBJ2-7; a possible D gene is TRBD2 (5 bases). V dropped 3 bases and J dropped 0 bases, with 9 bases sitting between them. CDR1 LNHDA and CDR2 SQIVND come from the germline V gene (reference sequence). The CDR3 loop spans 14 amino acids. CDR3 in amino acids: CASSIGLRSYEQYF. DNA of the CDR3: TGTGCCAGTAGTATTGGACTTCGCTCCTACGAGCAGTACTTC. Drawing the rest from reference TRBV19 and TRBJ2-7, the complete variable domain is DGGITQSPKYLFRKEGQNVTLSCEQNLNHDAMYWYRQDPGQGLRLIYYSQIVNDFQKGDIAEGYSVSREKKESFPLTVTSAQKNPTAFYLCASSIGLRSYEQYFGPGTRLTVT.

The chain combines TRBV28 with TRBJ2-7; 8 bases match TRBD1. The V segment lost 6 bases and the J segment 1 base; nucleotides outside the gene matches: 2. The CDR3 has 13 residues. Germline CDR1 is MDHEN and CDR2 is SYDVKM. The CDR3 loop is CASRDRGSYEQYF. The CDR3 DNA is TGTGCCAGCAGAGACAGGGGTTCCTACGAGCAGTACTTC.

J is TRBJ2-7 and V is TRBV28; the match to TRBD2 covers 11 bases. Germline V lookup: CDR1 MDHEN, CDR2 SYDVKM. The CDR3 sequence is 15 residues long. V lost 6 bases to trimming and J lost 3 bases; unmatched junction nucleotides: 7. The CDR3, as DNA: TGTGCCAGCAGACCCCGGACTAGCGGGTACTACGAGCAGTACTTC. It specifies CASRPRTSGYYEQYF.

The genes are TRBV2 and TRBJ2-1; 7 bases fit TRBD2. The CDR3 covers 15 residues. CDR1 is SNHLY and CDR2 is FYNNEI in the germline V gene. V shed 2 bases, J shed 8 bases, and the junction held 9 bases outside the gene matches. The CDR3 DNA follows: TGTGCCAGCAGTGAATGGGGGAGCGGGACGGATGAGCAGTTCTTC. This gives the protein CASSEWGSGTDEQFF.

This chain connects TRBV28 to TRBJ2-7; 7 positions agree with TRBD1. Trimming cost V 3 bases and J 2 bases; bases outside gene matches: 7. This CDR3 contains 15 residues. CDR1 and CDR2 (germline): MDHEN, SYDVKM. The CDR3 DNA sequence: TGTGCCAGCAGTTTTGGGACAGAGAGGCCCTACGAGCAGTACTTC. Protein sequence: CASSFGTERPYEQYF.

The V gene is TRBV11-2, the J gene TRBJ2-1; 9 bases fit TRBD1. The CDR3 is 14 amino acids. Trimming cost V 4 bases and J 7 bases; bases outside gene matches: 5. CDR1 is SGHAT, CDR2 FQNNGV, per germline. The CDR3 sequence is CASSWTGVENEQFF. The CDR3 coding sequence is TGTGCCAGCAGCTGGACAGGGGTAGAGAATGAGCAGTTCTTC.

Turning to this clone: Other DNA sequences of this sample code for an identical CDR3. This chain's CDR3 is CASSFGSYEQYF. The CDR3 DNA reads as TGTGCCAGCAGTTTTGGGTCGTACGAGCAGTACTTC. This chain connects TRBV28 to TRBJ2-7, with D unclear. V was cut by 3 bases and J by 4 bases, with 7 bases left in between. The CDR3 is made up of 12 amino acids. Per germline, CDR1 MDHEN and CDR2 SYDVKM.

The genes are TRBV7-6 and TRBJ2-1, with 10 bases identical to TRBD2. The ends lost 5 bases at V and 10 bases at J; junction bases unmatched: 11. Germline V gene data show CDR1 as SGHVS and CDR2 as FNYEAQ. The CDR3 is 15 amino acids. The CDR3, as DNA: TGTGCCAGCAGCCAGGAGCGGGAGGGCCATAGCGAGCAGTTCTTC. Encoded protein: CASSQEREGHSEQFF.

J is TRBJ1-1 and V is TRBV6-1; D possibly corresponds to TRBD1 (5 bases). Trimming left V 7 bases short and J 0 bases short, with 15 bases between. In germline, CDR1 is MNHNS, CDR2 SASEGT. The CDR3 sequence is 15 residues long. The CDR3 nucleotides are TGTGCCAGCACCGAGGGCAGGGTATTGAACACTGAAGCTTTCTTT. Translated, it gives CASTEGRVLNTEAFF.

This rearrangement joins TRBV6-5 to TRBJ2-7; D is possibly TRBD2 (5 bases). CDR3 size: 13 residues. V was cut by 6 bases and J by 5 bases, with 14 bases left in between. Germline CDR1 and CDR2: MNHEY and SVGAGI. This chain's CDR3 is CASSPPGVDEQYF. CDR3 DNA: TGTGCCAGCAGCCCCCCCGGGGTGGACGAGCAGTACTTC.

This chain uses TRBV7-6 with TRBJ2-2; D is ambiguous. The CDR3 totals 16 residues. Trimming removed 5 bases at V and 0 bases at J, with 13 bases between. The germline V gene encodes CDR1 SGHVS and CDR2 FNYEAQ. CDR3 sequence: CASSAHMRPNTGELFF. For the CDR3, the DNA is TGTGCCAGCAGCGCCCACATGAGACCGAACACCGGGGAGCTGTTTTTT.

This chain connects TRBV27 to TRBJ1-2, with TRBD1 identical over 11 bases. The CDR3 consists of 14 residues. Germline CDR1 MNHEY, CDR2 SMNVEV (reference sequence). V lost 6 bases, J lost 8 bases, and 8 bases stayed unmatched. CDR3 residues: CASRPGTGGSGYTF. As DNA, the CDR3 is TGTGCCAGCAGGCCTGGGACAGGGGGGTCAGGCTACACCTTC.

CDR3 nucleotide sequence: TGTGCCAGCATCAGGGATAGCTCCTACGAGCAGTACTTC. Translated, it gives CASIRDSSYEQYF. The chain employs TRBV2 and TRBJ2-7, with D perhaps matching TRBD1 (5 bases). The CDR3 length is 13 residues. V lost 7 bases to trimming and J lost 0 bases, with 10 bases between them. CDR1 and CDR2 from the germline V gene are SNHLY and FYNNEI. Filled out from reference TRBV2 and TRBJ2-7, the complete variable domain reads EPEVTQTPSHQVTQMGQEVILRCVPISNHLYFYWYRQILGQKVEFLVSFYNNEISEKSEIFDDQFSVERPDGSNFTLKIRSTKLEDSAMYFCASIRDSSYEQYFGPGTRLTVT.

This chain links TRBV4-1 with TRBJ2-7; 9 nucleotides align to TRBD2. The V segment lost 2 bases and the J segment 5 bases; nucleotides outside the gene matches: 7. The CDR3 has 15 amino acids. Germline CDR1 reads MGHRA; CDR2 reads YSYEKL. As DNA, the CDR3 is TGCGCCAGCAGCCAACTGCGGGAGGGAAATGACGAGCAGTACTTC. It specifies CASSQLREGNDEQYF.

In this sample, this clone turned up once. The chain uses TRBV5-1 and TRBJ2-1; the match to TRBD1 covers 7 bases. This CDR3 is 16 amino acids long. Unmatched junction bases numbered 13, after V lost 4 bases and J lost 6 bases. Germline CDR1 reads SGHRS; CDR2 reads YFSETQ. Here the CDR3 DNA reads TGCGCCAGCAGCCTTACCAGACAGGGAGCCTCCAATGAGCAGTTCTTC. Residues: CASSLTRQGASNEQFF. Looking up the rest from reference TRBV5-1 and TRBJ2-1 gives the full variable domain: KAGVTQTPRYLIKTRGQQVTLSCSPISGHRSVSWYQQTPGQGLQFLFEYFSETQRNKGNFPGRFSGRQFSNSRSEMNVSTLELGDSALYLCASSLTRQGASNEQFFGPGTRLTVL.

This chain joins TRBV11-2 and TRBJ2-1; 11 nucleotides match TRBD2. This CDR3 comprises 15 residues. Germline CDR1 and CDR2: SGHAT and FQNNGV. V gave up 2 bases and J gave up 4 bases; unmatched junction bases: 1. In nucleotides, the CDR3 is TGTGCCAGCAGCTTAACTAGCGGGAGATACAATGAGCAGTTCTTC. Its translation: CASSLTSGRYNEQFF.

J is TRBJ2-1 and V is TRBV13; 10 bases are shared with TRBD2. The germline V gene has CDR1 PRHDT and CDR2 FYEKMQ (reference sequence). CDR3 length equals 16 residues. V lost 2 bases, J lost 9 bases, and 10 bases stayed unmatched. CDR3 in amino acids: CASSLTPSGSPSEQFF. As DNA, the CDR3 is TGTGCCAGCAGCTTAACCCCTAGCGGGAGCCCCAGTGAGCAGTTCTTC. Based on the CDR3 plus reference TRBV13 and TRBJ2-1, the full variable domain is AAGVIQSPRHLIKEKRETATLKCYPIPRHDTVYWYQQGPGQDPQFLISFYEKMQSDKGSIPDRFSAQQFSDYHSELNMSSLELGDSALYFCASSLTPSGSPSEQFFGPGTRLTVL.